This T cell receptor beta chain comes out of a study of blood T cells in healthy people across ages. With a J-beta primer mix and a sample-barcoded 5' primer, a second PCR ran about 6 to 11 cycles. Each CDR3 protein is one row after TCRdb ran MiXCR on the 5' RACE reads. This table has 1.5 million or so distinct CDR3 sequences, 42% appearing once. Regarding the study as a whole: Greater diversity and more naive CD4+ cells were seen in long-lived donors than in aged donors.

Germline V gene data show CDR1 as MNHEY and CDR2 as SVGAGI. This CDR3 contains 14 residues. Turning to this clonotype: No antigen is known for it. A read error may produce the germline difference seen at one junction end.

Specimen: blood. The TCR originated in a woman aged 18-35 years in good health. V and J are TRBV6-5 and TRBJ1-2; 7 positions match TRBD1. The CDR3 loop reads CASRSPGQIYGDTF. In DNA, the CDR3 is TGTGCCAGCAGATCCCCGGGACAGATCTATGGCGACACCTTC.